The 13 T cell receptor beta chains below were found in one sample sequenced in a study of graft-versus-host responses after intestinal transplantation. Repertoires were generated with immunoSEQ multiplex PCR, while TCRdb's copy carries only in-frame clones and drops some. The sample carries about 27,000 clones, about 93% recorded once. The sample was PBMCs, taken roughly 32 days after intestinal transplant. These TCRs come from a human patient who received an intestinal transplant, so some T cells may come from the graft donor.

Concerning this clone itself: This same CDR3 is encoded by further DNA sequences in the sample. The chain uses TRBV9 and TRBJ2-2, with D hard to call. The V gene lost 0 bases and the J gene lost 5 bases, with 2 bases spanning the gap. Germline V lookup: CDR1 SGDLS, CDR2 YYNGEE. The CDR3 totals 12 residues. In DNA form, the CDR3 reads TGTGCCAGCAGCGTAGGAACCGGGGAGCTGTTTTTT. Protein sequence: CASSVGTGELFF.

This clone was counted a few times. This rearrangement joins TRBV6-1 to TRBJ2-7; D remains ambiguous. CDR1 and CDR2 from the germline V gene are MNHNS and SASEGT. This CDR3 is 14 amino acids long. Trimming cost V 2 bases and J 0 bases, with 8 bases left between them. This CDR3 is CASSETYSSYEQYF. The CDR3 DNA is TGTGCCAGCAGTGAAACCTATAGCTCCTACGAGCAGTACTTC.

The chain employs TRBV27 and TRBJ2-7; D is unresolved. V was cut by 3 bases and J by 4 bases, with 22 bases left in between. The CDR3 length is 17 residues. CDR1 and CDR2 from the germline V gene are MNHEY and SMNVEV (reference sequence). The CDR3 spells CASSLSSGGRMSYEQYF. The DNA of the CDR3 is TGTGCCAGCAGTTTGTCAAGTGGTGGACGGATGAGTTACGAGCAGTACTTC.

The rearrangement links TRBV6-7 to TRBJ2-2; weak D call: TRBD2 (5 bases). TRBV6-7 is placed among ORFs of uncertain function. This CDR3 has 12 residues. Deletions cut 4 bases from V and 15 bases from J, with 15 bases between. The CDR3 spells CASSCRTGSLFF. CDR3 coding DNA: TGTGCCAGCAGTTGCAGAACGGGGTCCTTGTTTTTT.

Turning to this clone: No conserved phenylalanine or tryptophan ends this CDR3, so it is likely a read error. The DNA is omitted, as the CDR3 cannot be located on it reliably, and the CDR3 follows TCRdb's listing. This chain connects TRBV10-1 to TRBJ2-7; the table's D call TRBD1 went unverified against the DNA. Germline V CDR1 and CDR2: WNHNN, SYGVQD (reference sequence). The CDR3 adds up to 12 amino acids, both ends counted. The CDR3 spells CASSESRGTGWL.

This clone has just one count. This CDR3 is CASRLAGGGADTQYF. CDR3 DNA: TGTGCCAGCAGACTAGCGGGAGGGGGGGCAGATACGCAGTATTTT. The rearrangement links TRBV6-1 to TRBJ2-3, with TRBD2 matching over 13 bases. CDR1 is MNHNS, CDR2 SASEGT, per germline. V shed 6 bases and J 4 bases; nucleotides not matched to a gene: 4. This CDR3 contains 15 residues.

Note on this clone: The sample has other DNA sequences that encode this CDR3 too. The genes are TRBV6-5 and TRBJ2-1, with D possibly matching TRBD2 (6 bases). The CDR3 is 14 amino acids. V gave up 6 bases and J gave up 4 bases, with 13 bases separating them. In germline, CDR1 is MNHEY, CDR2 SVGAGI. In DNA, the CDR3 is TGTGCCAGCAGCCCCGGGACTGGGTACAATGAGCAGTTCTTC. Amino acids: CASSPGTGYNEQFF.

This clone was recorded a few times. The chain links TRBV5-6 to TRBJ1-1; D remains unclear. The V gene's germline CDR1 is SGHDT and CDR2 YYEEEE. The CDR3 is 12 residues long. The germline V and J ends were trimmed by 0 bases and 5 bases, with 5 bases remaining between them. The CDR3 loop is CASSLGRTEAFF. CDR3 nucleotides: TGTGCCAGCAGCTTGGGCAGGACTGAAGCTTTCTTT.

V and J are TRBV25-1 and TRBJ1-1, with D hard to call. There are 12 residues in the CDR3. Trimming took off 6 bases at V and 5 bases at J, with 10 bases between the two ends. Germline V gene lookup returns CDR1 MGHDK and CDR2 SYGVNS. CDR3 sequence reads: CASRDRWTEAFF. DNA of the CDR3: TGTGCCAGCAGGGACCGGTGGACTGAAGCTTTCTTT.

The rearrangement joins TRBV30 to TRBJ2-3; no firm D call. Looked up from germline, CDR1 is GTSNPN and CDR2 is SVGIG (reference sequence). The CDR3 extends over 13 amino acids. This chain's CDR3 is CALYPGSTDTQYF. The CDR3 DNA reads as TGTGCGCTCTACCCCGGCAGCACAGATACGCAGTATTTT.

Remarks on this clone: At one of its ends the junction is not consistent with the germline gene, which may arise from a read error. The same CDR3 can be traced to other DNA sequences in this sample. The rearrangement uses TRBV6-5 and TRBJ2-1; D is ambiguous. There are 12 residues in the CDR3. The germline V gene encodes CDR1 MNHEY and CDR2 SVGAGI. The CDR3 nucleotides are TGTGCCAGCAGTTACTCCGACAATGAGCAGTTCTTC. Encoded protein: CASSYSDNEQFF.

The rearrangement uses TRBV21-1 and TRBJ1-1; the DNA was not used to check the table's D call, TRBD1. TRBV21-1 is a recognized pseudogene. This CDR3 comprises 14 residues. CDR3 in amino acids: CASTKARVNTEAFF. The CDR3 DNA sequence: TGTGCCAGCACCAAGGCCAGGGTTAACACTGAAGCTTTCTTT.

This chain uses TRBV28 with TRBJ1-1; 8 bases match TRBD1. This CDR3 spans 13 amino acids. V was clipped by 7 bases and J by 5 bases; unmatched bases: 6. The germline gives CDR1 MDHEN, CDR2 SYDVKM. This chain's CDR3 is CASTDRGKTEAFF. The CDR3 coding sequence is TGTGCCAGCACCGACAGGGGTAAAACTGAAGCTTTCTTT.